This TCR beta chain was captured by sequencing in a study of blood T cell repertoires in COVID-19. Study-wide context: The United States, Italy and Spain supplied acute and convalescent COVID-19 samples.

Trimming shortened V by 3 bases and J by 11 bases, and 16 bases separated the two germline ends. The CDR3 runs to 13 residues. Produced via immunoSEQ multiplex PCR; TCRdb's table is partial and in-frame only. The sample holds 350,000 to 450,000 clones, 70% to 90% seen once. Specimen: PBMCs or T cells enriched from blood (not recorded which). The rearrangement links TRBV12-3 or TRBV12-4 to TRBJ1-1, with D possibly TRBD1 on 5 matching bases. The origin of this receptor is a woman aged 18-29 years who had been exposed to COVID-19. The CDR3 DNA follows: TGTGCCAGCAGTTTTTCAGGGCGAGAGGACGCTTTCTTT. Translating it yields CASSFSGREDAFF.